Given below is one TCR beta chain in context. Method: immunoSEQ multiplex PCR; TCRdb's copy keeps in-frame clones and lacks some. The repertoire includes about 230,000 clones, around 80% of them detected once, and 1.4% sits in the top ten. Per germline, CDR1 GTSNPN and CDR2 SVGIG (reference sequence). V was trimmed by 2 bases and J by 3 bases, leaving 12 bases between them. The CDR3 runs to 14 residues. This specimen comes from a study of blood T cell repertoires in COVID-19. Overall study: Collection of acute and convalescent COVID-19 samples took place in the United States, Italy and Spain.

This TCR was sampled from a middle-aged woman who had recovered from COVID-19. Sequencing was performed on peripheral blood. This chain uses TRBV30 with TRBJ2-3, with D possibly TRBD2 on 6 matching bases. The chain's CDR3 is CAWSLTRGTDTQYF. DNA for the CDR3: TGTGCCTGGAGTCTCACTCGGGGGACAGATACGCAGTATTTT.